Listed below are T cell receptor beta chains from one sample, sequenced in a study of shared clonotypes between healthy human individuals. Libraries were prepared by immunoSEQ multiplex PCR; TCRdb keeps only in-frame clonotypes and omits some of them. This sample yields more than 2,000,000 clones, of which about 92% are seen a single time; 0.3% to 0.4% belongs to the top ten. Sequencing was carried out using naive CD4+ T cells from PBMCs. Source of these receptors: a man between 18 and 29 years old in good health. Some clones in this sample may be carry-over from other donors' samples. The CDR3 runs from the conserved cysteine through the conserved F or W. Fields, in order: J gene, clone size, D gene, V gene, CDR3 protein, CDR3 DNA. A D gene is named only where the DNA matches it firmly. Clone sizes are given selectively: once, few, many, or a class where the clone is expanded.

>TRBJ1-2|-|-|TRBV5-4
CASSLGGRGGDGYTF
TGTGCCAGCAGCTTGGGGGGCCGAGGTGGGGATGGCTACACCTTC
>TRBJ2-5|once|TRBD1|TRBV7-2
CASSYRTGETQYF
TGTGCCAGCAGCTACCGGACAGGGGAGACCCAGTACTTC
>TRBJ2-2|-|TRBD1|TRBV4-1
CASSYTGVPAGELFF
TGCGCCAGCAGTTACACAGGGGTCCCAGCCGGGGAGCTGTTTTTT
>TRBJ1-3|-|-|TRBV7-9
CASSLKLSGNTIYF
TGTGCCAGCAGCTTAAAGCTCTCTGGAAACACCATATATTTT
>TRBJ2-3|-|TRBD2|TRBV5-1
CASSPTSGALPDTQYF
TGCGCCAGCAGCCCGACTAGCGGGGCTCTCCCAGATACGCAGTATTTT
>TRBJ2-1|-|-|TRBV4-3
CASSPHPGSAEQFF
TGCGCCAGCAGCCCCCACCCGGGGTCGGCTGAGCAGTTCTTC
>TRBJ1-1|few|-|TRBV19
CASSPGWNTEAFF
TGTGCCAGTAGCCCGGGCTGGAACACTGAAGCTTTCTTT
>TRBJ2-7|-|-|TRBV7-3
CASSLYSSYEQYF
TGTGCCAGCAGCTTATATAGCTCCTACGAGCAGTACTTC
>TRBJ2-1|-|-|TRBV7-2
CASSLGRAYNEQFF
TGTGCCAGCAGCTTAGGACGGGCCTACAATGAGCAGTTCTTC
>TRBJ2-7|-|TRBD2|TRBV5-4
CASSAPTSAEQYF
TGTGCCAGCAGCGCCCCAACTAGCGCCGAGCAGTACTTC